The rows below give T cell receptor beta chains drawn from one sample of a study of cytomegalovirus exposure and HLA in healthy donors. TCRdb's table, derived via immunoSEQ multiplex PCR, lists solely in-frame clones and lacks some. Among about 82,000 clones listed, about 92% were seen once. Specimen: PBMCs. Source of these receptors: a young man in good health and CMV-seronegative. The conserved cysteine and the conserved F or W are not part of the CDR3 here. A D gene is named only where the DNA matches it firmly. Size is stated for part of the rows, as once, few or many counts, or as a class when the clone is expanded.

cdr3_length | j_call | v_call | d_call | clone_size | cdr3_aa
11 | TRBJ2-7 | TRBV6-1 | - | - | ASSAWLSYEQY
12 | TRBJ2-3 | TRBV13 | - | - | ASSLGTATDTQY
15 | TRBJ1-1 | TRBV11-2 | TRBD1 | - | ASSLLLGQGLNTEAF
12 | TRBJ1-5 | TRBV27 | TRBD1 | few | ASSDDREDQPQH
15 | TRBJ2-3 | TRBV7-9 | TRBD1 | - | ASSPRDRPSLTDTQY
14 | TRBJ2-2 | TRBV11-2 | - | - | ASSSLKPVNTGELF
11 | TRBJ1-2 | TRBV27 | - | once | ASSFMGGVGYT
13 | TRBJ2-1 | TRBV19 | TRBD2 | - | ASSIKLAGDGEQF
12 | TRBJ1-5 | TRBV9 | - | - | ASSVAGINQPQH
15 | TRBJ1-1 | TRBV19 | - | - | ASSHKGDWGLNTEAF
14 | - | TRBV25-1 | - | - | ASSDTGRGPAYEQY
13 | TRBJ1-1 | TRBV19 | TRBD1 | - | ASLKGGRAHTEAF
13 | TRBJ2-7 | TRBV2 | - | - | ASSEGGGYSYEQY
15 | TRBJ2-6 | TRBV30 | - | - | AWSVMQGRAGANVLT
14 | TRBJ2-1 | TRBV6-6 | TRBD2 | - | ASSYFGLAGSNEQF
12 | TRBJ2-3 | TRBV18 | - | - | ASSRVIITDTQY
12 | TRBJ2-4 | TRBV19 | - | - | ASSIPQGRNIQY
11 | TRBJ1-4 | TRBV6-1 | - | - | ASSDGGLEKLF
15 | TRBJ1-2 | TRBV2 | - | - | ASRGRPRGRVPYGYT
11 | TRBJ2-5 | TRBV29-1 | TRBD2 | - | SFGEGRAETQY
13 | TRBJ2-7 | TRBV9 | - | - | ASSVEGGSTYEQY
12 | TRBJ2-7 | TRBV7-6 | TRBD2 | - | ASGSRLASSEQY
11 | TRBJ1-2 | TRBV27 | - | - | ASSPQPAYGYT
12 | TRBJ2-3 | TRBV19 | - | once | ASSMGISTDTQY
13 | TRBJ2-7 | TRBV12-5 | TRBD2 | - | ASGLARGSSNEQY
9 | TRBJ2-7 | TRBV12-5 | TRBD1 | - | ASGHRGEQY
10 | TRBJ2-1 | TRBV5-1 | - | few | ASSVPTNEQF
12 | TRBJ1-5 | TRBV2 | TRBD1 | - | ASSEDRGNQPQH
12 | TRBJ2-7 | TRBV5-1 | TRBD1 | - | ASSLGQGSNEQY
11 | TRBJ2-4 | TRBV6-5 | TRBD2 | - | ASSYGEGGVQY
12 | TRBJ2-6 | TRBV30 | - | - | AWSGLSGANVLT
13 | TRBJ2-3 | TRBV30 | TRBD2 | - | ACGGLAGSTDTQY
12 | TRBJ1-5 | TRBV28 | - | - | ASRIDGGRQPQH
14 | TRBJ2-1 | TRBV6-6 | TRBD1 | - | ASKIGRGQTPHEQF
11 | TRBJ2-7 | TRBV27 | - | - | ASSLVSTYEQY
10 | TRBJ1-1 | TRBV7-9 | TRBD1 | - | ASSDGTDEAF
12 | TRBJ1-5 | TRBV2 | - | few | ASSDPSSGLPQH
11 | TRBJ2-5 | TRBV2 | TRBD2 | - | ASLGLAQETQY
11 | TRBJ2-3 | TRBV5-1 | - | - | ASSLPPVDTQY
15 | TRBJ2-2 | TRBV7-9 | - | - | ASSLVRTASNTGELF
11 | TRBJ2-2 | TRBV5-1 | - | - | ASSLALAGELF
12 | TRBJ1-2 | TRBV19 | - | - | ASSTVGQPYGYT
14 | TRBJ2-7 | TRBV4-3 | - | - | ASSQEEMTSSYEQY
13 | TRBJ2-2 | TRBV6-6 | TRBD1 | once | ASSYSGQGTGELF
12 | TRBJ2-7 | TRBV28 | TRBD1 | - | ASKGTGSAYEQY
14 | TRBJ1-2 | TRBV7-2 | - | once | ASSLELGRGAYGYT
19 | TRBJ2-1 | TRBV13 | TRBD2 | - | ASSLDTSGRSPSNSYNEQF
10 | TRBJ2-7 | TRBV2 | - | - | ASNPGTYEQY